Listed here are 19 T cell receptor beta chains from one sample, sequenced in a study of blood T cell repertoires in COVID-19. Only in-frame clones appear in the TCRdb table, and some are missing; sequencing was by immunoSEQ multiplex PCR. The repertoire holds some 11,000 clones, about nine tenths seen once, with about 28% in the top ten. Sequences were obtained from peripheral blood. These TCRs come from a woman aged 70-85 years with active COVID-19.

Concerning this clone: At one end, the junction sequence differs from germline, possibly due to a read error. J is TRBJ1-1 and V is TRBV14, with unresolved D. The CDR3 is 12 amino acids. Germline V gene data show CDR1 as SGHDN and CDR2 as FVKESK. CDR3 region: CASSQGGSRLVF. CDR3 sequence (DNA): TGTGCCAGCAGCCAAGGCGGTAGCCGTCTAGTCTTT.

The rearrangement joins TRBV4-3 to TRBJ1-6, with 8 bases aligning to TRBD1. The CDR3 contains 17 residues. V was pared by 1 base and J by 4 bases, with 6 bases of the junction left unmatched. Germline values: CDR1 LGHNA, CDR2 YSLEER. The CDR3 nucleotides are TGCGCCAGCAGCCAAGGGGCAGGGGGCTCGTATAATTCACCCCTCCACTTT. This translates into CASSQGAGGSYNSPLHF.

The rearrangement links TRBV4-3 to TRBJ1-1, with TRBD1 matching over 9 bases. The length of the CDR3 is 17 residues. Germline CDR1 LGHNA, CDR2 YSLEER. V lost 1 base to trimming and J lost 5 bases; unmatched junction nucleotides: 11. CDR3 bases: TGCGCCAGCAGCCAAGTGACAGGGGGGATGACTTGGACTGAAGCTTTCTTT. It specifies CASSQVTGGMTWTEAFF.

The chain is built from TRBV7-9 and TRBJ2-7; 8 bases fit TRBD1. The CDR3 has 14 residues. The germline gives CDR1 SEHNR, CDR2 FQNEAQ (reference sequence). Unmatched junction bases numbered 8, after V lost 4 bases and J lost 6 bases. The chain's CDR3 is CASSSDRVTREQYF. CDR3 nucleotide sequence: TGTGCCAGCAGCTCGGACAGGGTAACACGCGAGCAGTACTTC.

The chain combines TRBV24-1 with TRBJ2-1, with D perhaps matching TRBD2 (5 bases). The CDR3 sequence is 15 residues long. V gave up 0 bases and J gave up 5 bases, with 10 bases separating them. Germline-derived CDR1 and CDR2 are KGHDR and SFDVKD. The CDR3 coding sequence is TGTGCCACCAGTGATTTGAGTAGCGCAGACAATGAGCAGTTCTTC. Encoded protein: CATSDLSSADNEQFF.

The chain is built from TRBV28 and TRBJ2-1; TRBD1 matches at 8 bases. V gave up 8 bases and J gave up 8 bases; unmatched junction bases: 14. Germline CDR1 is MDHEN and CDR2 is SYDVKM. The CDR3 contains 15 residues. The CDR3 DNA reads as TGTGCCAGCCCTCCAGGGGACAGGTCTTTCGATGAGCAGTTCTTC. It encodes CASPPGDRSFDEQFF.

This clone was detected once. DNA for the CDR3: TGTGCCAGCAGTTGGGGCACCAGGGGTTCACCCCTCCACTTT. This gives the protein CASSWGTRGSPLHF. This sequence joins TRBV25-1 and TRBJ1-6, with D perhaps matching TRBD1 (6 bases). Trimming removed 5 bases from V and 9 bases from J, with 14 bases in between. The CDR3 runs to 14 residues. CDR1 MGHDK and CDR2 SYGVNS come from the germline V gene.

This chain uses TRBV3-1 (or the pseudogene TRBV3-2) with TRBJ2-7, with 14 bases aligning to TRBD2. The germline gives CDR1 LGHDT, CDR2 YNNKEL (reference sequence). J lost 7 bases, V lost 3 bases, and 8 bases had no gene match. The CDR3 extends over 16 amino acids. The CDR3 reads CASSQAGTSGSGEQYF. CDR3 nucleotides: TGTGCCAGCAGCCAGGCGGGGACTAGCGGGAGTGGGGAGCAGTACTTC.

This clone appeared a single time. The chain has TRBV11-2 and TRBJ2-2, with 8 positions matching TRBD1. The CDR3 totals 14 residues. Germline lookup yields CDR1 SGHAT and CDR2 FQNNGV. V lost 11 bases to trimming and J lost 3 bases; unmatched junction nucleotides: 8. The CDR3 loop reads CASEETGDTGELFF. CDR3 coding DNA: TGTGCCTCCGAGGAGACAGGGGACACCGGGGAGCTGTTTTTT.

The chain recombines TRBV5-1 with TRBJ2-7, with TRBD2 as a possible D gene (6 bases). The germline CDR1 and CDR2 sequences are SGHRS and YFSETQ. With 5 bases removed from V and 0 bases from J, the gap between germline ends came to 9 bases. The CDR3 is 13 amino acids. The CDR3 DNA is TGCGCCAGCAGAGGCGGGGTCTCCTACGAGCAGTACTTC. Translation: CASRGGVSYEQYF.

CDR3 coding DNA: TGTGCCAGCAGCCAAGGGGAGAGCAATCAGCCCCAGCATTTT. As protein: CASSQGESNQPQHF. The rearrangement links TRBV3-1 (or the pseudogene TRBV3-2) to TRBJ1-5; D not certain. The germline V gene encodes CDR1 LGHDT and CDR2 YNNKEL (reference sequence). The CDR3 spans 14 residues. Deletions cut 1 base from V and 1 base from J, with 5 bases between.

The chain employs TRBV24-1 and TRBJ2-5; no firm D call. Trimming took off 2 bases at V and 4 bases at J, with 4 bases between the two ends. The CDR3 is made up of 12 amino acids. From germline, CDR1 is KGHDR and CDR2 SFDVKD. CDR3 region: CATSDYGETQYF. CDR3 nucleotide sequence: TGTGCCACCAGTGATTACGGAGAGACCCAGTACTTC.

This chain links TRBV4-3 with TRBJ2-7, with TRBD1 as a possible D gene (8 bases). Trimming left V 1 base short and J 2 bases short, with 12 bases between. From germline, CDR1 is LGHNA and CDR2 YSLEER. The CDR3 length is 15 residues. CDR3 DNA sequence: TGCGCCAGCAGCCAAGTACAGGGGGGGCCCTACGAGCAGTACTTC. Its translation: CASSQVQGGPYEQYF.

The chain combines TRBV11-3 with TRBJ1-1; unclear D gene. The CDR3 covers 15 residues. V shed 5 bases and J shed 0 bases, with 13 bases lying between them. Germline CDR1 and CDR2: SGHNT and YENEEA. CDR3 sequence: CASSPEQIMNTEAFF. CDR3 sequence (DNA): TGTGCCAGCAGCCCCGAACAGATCATGAACACTGAAGCTTTCTTT.

Written as DNA, the CDR3 is TGTGCCACCAGCCCTTCCCTCCTAAGCAGGACTCAAGAGACCCAGTACTTC. This encodes CATSPSLLSRTQETQYF. V and J are TRBV15 and TRBJ2-5; a weak D match, TRBD2 (5 bases). V shed 5 bases and J shed 2 bases, with 21 bases lying between them. The CDR3 is 17 residues long. Germline CDR1 LNHNV, CDR2 YYDKDF (reference sequence). The full variable domain, rest sourced from reference TRBV15 and TRBJ2-5, is DAMVIQNPRYQVTQFGKPVTLSCSQTLNHNVMYWYQQKSSQAPKLLFHYYDKDFNNEADTPDNFQSRRPNTSFCFLDIRSPGLGDTAMYLCATSPSLLSRTQETQYFGPGTRLLVL.

The V gene is TRBV6-9, the J gene TRBJ2-7; 7 nucleotides align to TRBD2. Germline lookup yields CDR1 MNHGY and CDR2 SVAAGI. Unmatched junction bases numbered 10, after V lost 4 bases and J lost 1 base. CDR3 length: 16 residues. This chain's CDR3 is CASSSSQREVSYEQYF. The CDR3 nucleotides are TGTGCCAGCAGTTCCTCTCAGCGGGAAGTATCCTACGAGCAGTACTTC.

The genes are TRBV30 and TRBJ1-3; 7 nucleotides match TRBD1. The CDR3 consists of 16 residues. The germline V gene encodes CDR1 GTSNPN and CDR2 SVGIG (reference sequence). J gave up 0 bases and V 5 bases, and 10 bases lay outside the gene matches. CDR3 amino acids: CAWYRDSYFSGNTIYF. CDR3 sequence (DNA): TGTGCCTGGTACCGGGACAGCTACTTCTCTGGAAACACCATATATTTT.

The V and J genes are TRBV18 and TRBJ2-7, with 10 nucleotides matching TRBD2. The CDR3 totals 17 residues. V shed 3 bases and J 3 bases; nucleotides not matched to a gene: 11. Per germline, CDR1 KGHSH and CDR2 LQKENI. CDR3: CASSPTAVTSGHYEQYF. Here the CDR3 DNA reads TGTGCCAGCTCACCGACGGCTGTGACTAGCGGGCACTACGAGCAGTACTTC.

The CDR3 DNA reads TGCGCCAGCAGTGAGTACAGGGGAAGAGATACGCAGTATTTT. As protein: CASSEYRGRDTQYF. The chain carries TRBV10-2 and TRBJ2-3, with TRBD1 matching over 7 bases. Trimming removed 1 base from V and 5 bases from J; junction bases left unmatched: 3. The germline CDR1 and CDR2 sequences are WSHSY and SAAADI. CDR3 length equals 14 residues.